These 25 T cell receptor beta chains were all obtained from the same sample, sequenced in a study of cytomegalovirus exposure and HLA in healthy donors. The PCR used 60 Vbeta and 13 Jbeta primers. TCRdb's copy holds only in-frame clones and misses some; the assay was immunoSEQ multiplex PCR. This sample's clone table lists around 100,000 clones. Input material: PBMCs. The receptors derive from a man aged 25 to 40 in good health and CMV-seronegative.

CDR3 protein: CASSTPGQGDYGYTF. Here the CDR3 DNA reads TGTGCCAGTAGTACCCCGGGACAGGGGGATTATGGCTACACCTTC. The chain combines TRBV19 with TRBJ1-2; 11 bases match TRBD1. The CDR3 spans 15 residues. The V gene's germline CDR1 is LNHDA and CDR2 SQIVND (reference sequence). Unmatched junction bases numbered 6, after V lost 4 bases and J lost 5 bases.

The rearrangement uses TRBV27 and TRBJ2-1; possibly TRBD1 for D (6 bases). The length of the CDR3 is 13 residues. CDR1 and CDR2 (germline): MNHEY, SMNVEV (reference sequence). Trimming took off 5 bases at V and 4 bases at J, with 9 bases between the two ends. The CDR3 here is CASSLTGYNEQFF. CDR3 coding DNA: TGTGCCAGCAGTCTCACAGGGTACAATGAGCAGTTCTTC.

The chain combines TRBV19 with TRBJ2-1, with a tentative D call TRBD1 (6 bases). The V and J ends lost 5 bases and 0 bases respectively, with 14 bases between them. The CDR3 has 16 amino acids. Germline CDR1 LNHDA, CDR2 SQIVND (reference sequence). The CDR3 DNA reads TGTGCCAGTAGTTTCTGGACAGCGAACTCCTACAATGAGCAGTTCTTC. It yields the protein CASSFWTANSYNEQFF.

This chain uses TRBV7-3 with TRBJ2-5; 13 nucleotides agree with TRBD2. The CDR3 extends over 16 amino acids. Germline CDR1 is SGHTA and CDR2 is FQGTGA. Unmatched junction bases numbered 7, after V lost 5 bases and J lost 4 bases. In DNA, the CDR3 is TGTGCCAGCAGCGACCGGACTAGCGGGGGTGTAGAGACCCAGTACTTC. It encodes CASSDRTSGGVETQYF.

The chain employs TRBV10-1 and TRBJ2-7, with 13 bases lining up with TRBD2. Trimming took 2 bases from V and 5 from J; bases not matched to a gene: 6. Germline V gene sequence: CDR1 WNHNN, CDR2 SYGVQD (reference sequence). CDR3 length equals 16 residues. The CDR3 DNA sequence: TGCGCCAGCAGTGAGACACCCGGGACTAGCGGGAACGAGCAGTACTTC. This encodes CASSETPGTSGNEQYF.

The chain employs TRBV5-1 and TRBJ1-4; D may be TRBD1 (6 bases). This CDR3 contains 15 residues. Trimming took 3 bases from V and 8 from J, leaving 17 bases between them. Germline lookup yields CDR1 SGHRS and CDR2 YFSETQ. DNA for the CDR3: TGCGCCAGCAGCTACGCGACAGGAGGAGGCGAAAAACTGTTTTTT. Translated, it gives CASSYATGGGEKLFF.

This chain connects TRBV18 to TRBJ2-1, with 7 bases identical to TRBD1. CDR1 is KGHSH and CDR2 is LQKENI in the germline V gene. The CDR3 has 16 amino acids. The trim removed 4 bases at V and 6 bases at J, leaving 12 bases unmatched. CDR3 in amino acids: CASSLSTGVGLNEQFF. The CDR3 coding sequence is TGTGCCAGCTCACTCTCCACAGGGGTAGGGCTCAATGAGCAGTTCTTC.

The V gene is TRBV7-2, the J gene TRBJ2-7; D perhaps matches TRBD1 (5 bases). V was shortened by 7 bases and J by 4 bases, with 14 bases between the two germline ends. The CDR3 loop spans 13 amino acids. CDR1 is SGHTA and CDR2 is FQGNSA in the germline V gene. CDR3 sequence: CASIAGNGYEQYF. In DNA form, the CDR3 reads TGTGCCAGCATCGCAGGGAATGGATACGAGCAGTACTTC.

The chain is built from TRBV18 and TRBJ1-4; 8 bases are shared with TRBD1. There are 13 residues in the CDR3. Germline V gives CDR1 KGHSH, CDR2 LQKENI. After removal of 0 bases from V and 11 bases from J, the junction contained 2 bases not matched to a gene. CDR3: CASSPPDRVKLFF. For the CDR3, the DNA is TGTGCCAGCTCACCACCGGACAGGGTTAAACTGTTTTTT. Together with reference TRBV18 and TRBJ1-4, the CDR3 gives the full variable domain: NAGVMQNPRHLVRRRGQEARLRCSPMKGHSHVYWYRQLPEEGLKFMVYLQKENIIDESGMPKERFSAEFPKEGPSILRIQQVVRGDSAAYFCASSPPDRVKLFFGSGTQLSVL.

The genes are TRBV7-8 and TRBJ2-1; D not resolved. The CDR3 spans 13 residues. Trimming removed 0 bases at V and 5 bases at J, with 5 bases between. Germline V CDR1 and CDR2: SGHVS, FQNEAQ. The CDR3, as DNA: TGTGCCAGCAGCTTAGCCAGGAACAATGAGCAGTTCTTC. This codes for CASSLARNNEQFF.

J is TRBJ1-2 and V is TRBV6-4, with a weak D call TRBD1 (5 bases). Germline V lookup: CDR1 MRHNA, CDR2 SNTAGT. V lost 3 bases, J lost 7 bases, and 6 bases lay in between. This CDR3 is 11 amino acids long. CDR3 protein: CASSETGGYTF. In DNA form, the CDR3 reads TGTGCCAGCAGTGAAACAGGTGGCTACACCTTC.

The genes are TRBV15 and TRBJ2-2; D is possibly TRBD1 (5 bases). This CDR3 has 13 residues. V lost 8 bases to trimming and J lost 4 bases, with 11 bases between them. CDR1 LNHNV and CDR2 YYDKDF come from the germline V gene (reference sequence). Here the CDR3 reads CATGADFTGELFF. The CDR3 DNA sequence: TGTGCCACCGGGGCTGACTTCACCGGGGAGCTGTTTTTT.

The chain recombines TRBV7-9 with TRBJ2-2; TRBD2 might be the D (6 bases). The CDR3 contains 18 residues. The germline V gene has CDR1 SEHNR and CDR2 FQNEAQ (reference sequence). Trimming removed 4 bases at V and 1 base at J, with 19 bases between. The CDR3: CASSSPLIIGGNTGELFF. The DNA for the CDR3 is TGTGCCAGCAGCTCTCCCCTTATTATCGGGGGGAACACCGGGGAGCTGTTTTTT.

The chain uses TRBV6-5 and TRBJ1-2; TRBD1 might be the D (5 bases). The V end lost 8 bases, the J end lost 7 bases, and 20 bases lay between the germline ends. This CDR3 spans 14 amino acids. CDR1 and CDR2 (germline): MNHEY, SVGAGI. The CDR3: CASRPEEGRGGYTF. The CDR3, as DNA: TGTGCCAGCCGCCCAGAGGAGGGGAGGGGTGGCTACACCTTC.

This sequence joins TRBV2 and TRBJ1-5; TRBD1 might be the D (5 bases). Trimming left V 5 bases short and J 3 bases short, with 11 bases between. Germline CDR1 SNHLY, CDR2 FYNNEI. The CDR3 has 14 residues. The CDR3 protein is CASSPGQHNQPQHF. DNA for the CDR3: TGTGCCAGCAGTCCCGGACAACACAATCAGCCCCAGCATTTT.

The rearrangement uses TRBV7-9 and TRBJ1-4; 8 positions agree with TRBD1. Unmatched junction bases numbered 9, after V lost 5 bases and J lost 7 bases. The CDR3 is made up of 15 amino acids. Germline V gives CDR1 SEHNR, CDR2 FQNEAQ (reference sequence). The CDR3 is CASSPRTGRTEKLFF. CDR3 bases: TGTGCCAGCAGCCCCCGGACAGGGAGGACTGAAAAACTGTTTTTT.

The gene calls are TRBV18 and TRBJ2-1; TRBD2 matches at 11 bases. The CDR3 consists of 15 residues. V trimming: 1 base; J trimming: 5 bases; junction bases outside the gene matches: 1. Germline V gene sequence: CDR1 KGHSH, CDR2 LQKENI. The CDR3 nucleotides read TGTGCCAGCTCACCACTAGCGGGGGGGGACAATGAGCAGTTCTTC. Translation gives CASSPLAGGDNEQFF.

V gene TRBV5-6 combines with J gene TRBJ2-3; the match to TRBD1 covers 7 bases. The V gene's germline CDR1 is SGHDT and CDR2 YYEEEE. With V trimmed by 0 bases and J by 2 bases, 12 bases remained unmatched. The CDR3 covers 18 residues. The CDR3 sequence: CASSLVSPWDRNTDTQYF. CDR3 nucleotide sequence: TGTGCCAGCAGCTTGGTCTCGCCATGGGACAGAAACACAGATACGCAGTATTTT.

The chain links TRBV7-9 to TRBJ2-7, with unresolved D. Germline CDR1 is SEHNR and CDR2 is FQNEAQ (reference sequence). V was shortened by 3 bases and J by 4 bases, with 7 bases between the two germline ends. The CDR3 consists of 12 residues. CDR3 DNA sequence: TGTGCCAGCAGCTTTGGGCAGTACGAGCAGTACTTC. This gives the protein CASSFGQYEQYF.

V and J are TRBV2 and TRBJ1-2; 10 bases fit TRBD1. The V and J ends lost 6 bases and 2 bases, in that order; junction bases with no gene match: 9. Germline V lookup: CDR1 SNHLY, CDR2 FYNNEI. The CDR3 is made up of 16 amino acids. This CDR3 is CASRPPPGQGNYGYTF. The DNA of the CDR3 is TGTGCCAGCAGGCCTCCACCGGGACAGGGGAACTATGGCTACACCTTC.

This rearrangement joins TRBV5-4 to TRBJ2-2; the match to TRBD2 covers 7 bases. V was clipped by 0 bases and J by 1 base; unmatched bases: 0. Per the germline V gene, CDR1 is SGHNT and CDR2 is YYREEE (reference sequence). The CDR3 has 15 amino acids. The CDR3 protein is CASSLGGGNTGELFF. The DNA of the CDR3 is TGTGCCAGCAGCTTGGGCGGGGGGAACACCGGGGAGCTGTTTTTT.

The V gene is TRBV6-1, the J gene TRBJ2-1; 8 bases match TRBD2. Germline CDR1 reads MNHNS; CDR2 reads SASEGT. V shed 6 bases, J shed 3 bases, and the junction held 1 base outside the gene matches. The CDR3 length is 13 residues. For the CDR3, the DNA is TGTGCCAGCAGCCGGGGGGGCTACAATGAGCAGTTCTTC. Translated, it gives CASSRGGYNEQFF.

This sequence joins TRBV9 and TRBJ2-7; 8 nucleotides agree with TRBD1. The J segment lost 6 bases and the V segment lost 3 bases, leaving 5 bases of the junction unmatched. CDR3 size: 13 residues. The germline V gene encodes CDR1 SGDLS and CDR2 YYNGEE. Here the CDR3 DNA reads TGTGCCAGCAGCGAATATACAGGGGGCGAGCAGTACTTC. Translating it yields CASSEYTGGEQYF.

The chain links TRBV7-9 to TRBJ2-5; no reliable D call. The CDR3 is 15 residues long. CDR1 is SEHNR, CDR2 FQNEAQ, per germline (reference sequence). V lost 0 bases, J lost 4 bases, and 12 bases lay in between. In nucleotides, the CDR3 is TGTGCCAGCAGCTTAGCGCTCGGGTTGGGAGAGACCCAGTACTTC. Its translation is CASSLALGLGETQYF.

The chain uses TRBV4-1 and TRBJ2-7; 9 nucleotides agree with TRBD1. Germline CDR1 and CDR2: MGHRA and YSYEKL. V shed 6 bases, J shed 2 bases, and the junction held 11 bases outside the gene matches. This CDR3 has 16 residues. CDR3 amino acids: CASSPSGTGITYEQYF. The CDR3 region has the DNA TGCGCCAGCAGTCCTTCCGGGACAGGGATCACCTACGAGCAGTACTTC.